These 11 T cell receptor beta chains were sequenced from one sample in a study of post-analysis software for immune sequencing data. General study findings and limits: Among several TRBV segments more frequent in patients than controls were TRBV5-6, TRBV5-1 and TRBV20-1.

These receptors' targets are unknown. Libraries were made from TCR beta cDNA, and they carried unique molecular identifiers. TCRdb ran MiXCR on the PCR reads and lists one entry per CDR3 protein. The repertoire consists of around 400,000 distinct CDR3 sequences, with about a third occurring once and the leading ten covering over 10%. Material: blood. Source of these receptors: a girl aged 10-17 years with multiple sclerosis.

V gene TRBV11-2 combines with J gene TRBJ2-5, with unresolved D. With 1 base removed from V and 11 bases from J, the gap between germline ends came to 14 bases. This CDR3 has 13 amino acids. Per the germline V gene, CDR1 is SGHAT and CDR2 is FQNNGV. The CDR3 spells CASSLVSVGQQYF. In nucleotides, the CDR3 is TGTGCCAGCAGCTTAGTTTCGGTAGGGCAGCAGTACTTC.

This chain joins TRBV14 and TRBJ2-1, with D possibly being TRBD1 (7 bases). The CDR3 is 13 residues long. The V gene's germline CDR1 is SGHDN and CDR2 FVKESK. V shed 4 bases and J shed 12 bases, with 16 bases lying between them. CDR3 protein: CASSLGTAGGQFF. CDR3 DNA: TGTGCCAGCAGCCTCGGGACAGCCGGGGGGCAGTTCTTC.

The rearrangement joins TRBV6-2 or TRBV6-3 to TRBJ1-5; perhaps TRBD1 as D (6 bases). The CDR3 loop spans 13 amino acids. The germline V and J ends were trimmed by 2 bases and 4 bases, with 6 bases remaining between them. CDR1 and CDR2 from the germline V gene are MNHEY and SVGEGT. This CDR3 reads CASSYRGNQPQHF. Written as DNA, the CDR3 is TGTGCCAGCAGTTACAGGGGGAATCAGCCCCAGCATTTT.

This clonotype was seen only a few times. This sequence joins TRBV12-3 or TRBV12-4 and TRBJ2-1; 7 bases agree with TRBD2. CDR3 length: 15 residues. J gave up 7 bases and V 6 bases, and 12 bases lay outside the gene matches. DNA for the CDR3: TGTGCCAGCAGACAAGGGGAGGGGCTGGGAAATGAGCAGTTCTTC. Translation: CASRQGEGLGNEQFF.

This chain connects TRBV29-1 to TRBJ1-1; TRBD1 is a possible D gene (6 bases). Trimming shortened V by 7 bases and J by 4 bases, and 13 bases separated the two germline ends. CDR1 and CDR2 (germline): SQVTM, ANQGSEA. The CDR3 totals 12 residues. This chain's CDR3 is CSAEGGGTEAFF. The CDR3 region has the DNA TGCAGCGCAGAGGGGGGTGGCACTGAAGCTTTCTTT.

This chain links TRBV2 with TRBJ1-3, with 7 bases aligning to TRBD1. V shed 0 bases and J 0 bases; nucleotides not matched to a gene: 5. Germline V CDR1 and CDR2: SNHLY, FYNNEI. The CDR3 has 17 residues. This chain's CDR3 is CASSEAGTDYSGNTIYF. In DNA, the CDR3 is TGTGCCAGCAGTGAAGCGGGGACAGATTACTCTGGAAACACCATATATTTT.

This clonotype was seen only a few times. The J gene is TRBJ2-7, the V gene TRBV19; D might be TRBD1 or TRBD2, each matching 5 bases. The V gene's germline CDR1 is LNHDA and CDR2 SQIVND (reference sequence). The V and J ends lost 3 bases and 2 bases respectively, with 17 bases between them. This CDR3 region has 16 residues. The CDR3: CASSIRPGTDTYEQYF. For the CDR3, the DNA is TGTGCCAGTAGTATCCGACCGGGGACCGACACCTACGAGCAGTACTTC. Drawing the rest from reference TRBV19 and TRBJ2-7, the complete variable domain is DGGITQSPKYLFRKEGQNVTLSCEQNLNHDAMYWYRQDPGQGLRLIYYSQIVNDFQKGDIAEGYSVSREKKESFPLTVTSAQKNPTAFYLCASSIRPGTDTYEQYFGPGTRLTVT.

In its sample, this clonotype was seen a few times. The genes are TRBV24-1 and TRBJ1-6; D perhaps matches TRBD1 (5 bases). The CDR3 spans 15 residues. Per germline, CDR1 KGHDR and CDR2 SFDVKD. The V and J ends lost 0 bases and 10 bases respectively, with 12 bases between them. The CDR3 region has the DNA TGTGCCACCAGTGATTTGAGGGGTACGGGCTCACCCCTCCACTTT. This codes for CATSDLRGTGSPLHF.

The V and J genes are TRBV6-5 and TRBJ2-1; maybe TRBD1 (6 bases). Germline assignment: CDR1 MNHEY and CDR2 SVGAGI. The CDR3 length is 15 residues. Trimming left V 2 bases short and J 0 bases short, with 8 bases between. CDR3 loop: CASSYGQSSYNEQFF. The CDR3 DNA follows: TGTGCCAGCAGTTACGGACAGAGCTCCTACAATGAGCAGTTCTTC.

This chain joins TRBV7-3 and TRBJ2-3, with TRBD2 identical over 9 bases. J was trimmed by 0 bases and V by 1 base; bases with no gene match: 11. The CDR3 contains 19 residues. The germline CDR1 and CDR2 sequences are SGHTA and FQGTGA. The CDR3 loop is CASSLNVIAGAVSTDTQYF. The CDR3 DNA reads TGTGCCAGCAGCTTAAATGTGATAGCGGGGGCCGTTAGCACAGATACGCAGTATTTT.

This sequence joins TRBV20-1 and TRBJ2-2; D remains ambiguous. The germline V gene encodes CDR1 DFQATT and CDR2 SNEGSKA (reference sequence). V was shortened by 3 bases and J by 5 bases, with 10 bases between the two germline ends. This CDR3 is 13 amino acids long. The CDR3 sequence: CSASWPVTGELFF. CDR3 DNA: TGCAGTGCTAGTTGGCCAGTAACCGGGGAGCTGTTTTTT.